This entry concerns a single T cell receptor (beta chain). What it binds is not known. Trimming took off 4 bases at V and 0 bases at J, with 12 bases between the two ends. Looked up from germline, CDR1 is MGHDK and CDR2 is SYGVNS. The CDR3 contains 16 residues. The data are from a study of cytomegalovirus exposure and HLA in healthy donors. PCR used 60 Vbeta primers and 13 Jbeta primers. Profiling relied on immunoSEQ multiplex PCR, and the TCRdb table lists in-frame clones only, not all of them. The sample lists about 64,000 clones; around three quarters were seen once. The study, taken as a whole, reports: Analyses of presence/absence relied on an assumption of roughly uniform sequencing depth across donors.

This sequence joins TRBV25-1 and TRBJ2-2; the D gene is possibly TRBD2 (6 bases). The TCR sequence derives from a man aged 18 to 30 in good health and CMV-seropositive. Sequencing input: PBMCs. The chain's CDR3 is CASSGRDFANTGELFF. The CDR3 region has the DNA TGTGCCAGCAGTGGCCGGGACTTCGCGAACACCGGGGAGCTGTTTTTT.